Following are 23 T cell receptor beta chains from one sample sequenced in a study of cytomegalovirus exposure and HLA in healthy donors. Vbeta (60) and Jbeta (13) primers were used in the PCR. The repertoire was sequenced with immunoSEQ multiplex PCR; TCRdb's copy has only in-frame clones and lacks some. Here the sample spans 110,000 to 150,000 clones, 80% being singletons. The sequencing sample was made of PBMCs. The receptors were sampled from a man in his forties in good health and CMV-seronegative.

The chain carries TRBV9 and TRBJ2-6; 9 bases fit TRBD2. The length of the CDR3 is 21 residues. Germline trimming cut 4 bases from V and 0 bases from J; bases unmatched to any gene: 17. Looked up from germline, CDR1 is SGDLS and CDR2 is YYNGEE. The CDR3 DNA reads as TGTGCCAGCAGCTCAACCCCCCCGGCTAGCGGGGTGGTCTCTGGGGCCAACGTCCTGACTTTC. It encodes CASSSTPPASGVVSGANVLTF.

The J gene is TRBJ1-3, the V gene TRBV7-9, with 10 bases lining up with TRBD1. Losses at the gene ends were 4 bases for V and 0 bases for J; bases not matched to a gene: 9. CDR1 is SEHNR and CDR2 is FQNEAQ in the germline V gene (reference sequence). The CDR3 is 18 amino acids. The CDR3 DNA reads TGTGCCAGCAGCTCGAGGGGGGACAGGGGAGTCTCTGGAAACACCATATATTTT. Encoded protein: CASSSRGDRGVSGNTIYF.

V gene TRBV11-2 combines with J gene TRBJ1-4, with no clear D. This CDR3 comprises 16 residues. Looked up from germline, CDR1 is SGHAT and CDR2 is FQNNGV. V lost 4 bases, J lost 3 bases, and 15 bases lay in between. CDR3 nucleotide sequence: TGTGCCAGCAGCTCGCAGGTTCAGCAGGCTAATGAAAAACTGTTTTTT. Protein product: CASSSQVQQANEKLFF.

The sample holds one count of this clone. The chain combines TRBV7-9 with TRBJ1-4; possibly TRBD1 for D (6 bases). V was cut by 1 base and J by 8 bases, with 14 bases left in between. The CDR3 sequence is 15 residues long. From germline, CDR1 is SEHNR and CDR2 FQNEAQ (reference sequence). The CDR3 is CASSLVKAGEEKLFF. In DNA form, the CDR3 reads TGTGCCAGCAGCTTAGTGAAGGCAGGGGAAGAAAAACTGTTTTTT.

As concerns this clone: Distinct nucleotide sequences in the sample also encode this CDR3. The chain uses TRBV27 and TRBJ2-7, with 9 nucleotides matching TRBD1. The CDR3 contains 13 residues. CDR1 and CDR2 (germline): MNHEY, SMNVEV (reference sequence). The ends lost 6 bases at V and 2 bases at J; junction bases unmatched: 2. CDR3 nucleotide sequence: TGTGCCAGCAGCTACAGGGGGCCCTACGAGCAGTACTTC. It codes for CASSYRGPYEQYF.

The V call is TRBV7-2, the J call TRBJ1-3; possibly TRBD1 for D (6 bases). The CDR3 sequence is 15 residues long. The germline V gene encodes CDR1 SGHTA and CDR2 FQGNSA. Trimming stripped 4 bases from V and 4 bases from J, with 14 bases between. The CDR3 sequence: CASSSYRVSGNTIYF. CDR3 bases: TGTGCCAGCAGCTCTTACAGGGTGTCCGGAAACACCATATATTTT.

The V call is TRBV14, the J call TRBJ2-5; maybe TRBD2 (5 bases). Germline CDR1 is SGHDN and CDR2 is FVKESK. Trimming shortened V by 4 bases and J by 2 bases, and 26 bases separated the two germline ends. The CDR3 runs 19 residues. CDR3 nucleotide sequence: TGTGCCAGCAGCCGTAGGACTCTCAGATCGTTTTCGCTACAAGAGACCCAGTACTTC. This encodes CASSRRTLRSFSLQETQYF.

CDR3 DNA: TGTGCCAGCACCAAACTTGAGGGAATCGGGGAGCTGTTTTTT. It encodes CASTKLEGIGELFF. The chain uses TRBV6-1 and TRBJ2-2, with TRBD2 as a possible D gene (5 bases). CDR1 and CDR2 from the germline V gene are MNHNS and SASEGT. The CDR3 covers 14 residues. V gave up 7 bases and J gave up 7 bases, with 16 bases separating them.

CDR3 bases: TGTGCCAGTAGTGCGACAGGGGGGACCTACGAGCAGTACTTC. It yields the protein CASSATGGTYEQYF. V and J are TRBV19 and TRBJ2-7; 9 bases are a match to TRBD1. There are 14 residues in the CDR3. V dropped 5 bases and J dropped 2; count of bases not matched to a gene: 4. Germline assignment: CDR1 LNHDA and CDR2 SQIVND (reference sequence).

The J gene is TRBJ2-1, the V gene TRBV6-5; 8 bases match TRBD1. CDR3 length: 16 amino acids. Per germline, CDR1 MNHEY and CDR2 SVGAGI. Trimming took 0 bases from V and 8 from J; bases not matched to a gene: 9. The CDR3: CASSYSRRGRFDEQFF. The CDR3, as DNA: TGTGCCAGCAGTTACTCTCGCAGGGGGCGATTCGATGAGCAGTTCTTC.

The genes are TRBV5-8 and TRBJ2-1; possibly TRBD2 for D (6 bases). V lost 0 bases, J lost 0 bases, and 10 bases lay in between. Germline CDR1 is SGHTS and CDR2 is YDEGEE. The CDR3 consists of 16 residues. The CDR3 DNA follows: TGTGCCAGCAGCTTGGACGGGACTGACTCCTACAATGAGCAGTTCTTC. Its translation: CASSLDGTDSYNEQFF.

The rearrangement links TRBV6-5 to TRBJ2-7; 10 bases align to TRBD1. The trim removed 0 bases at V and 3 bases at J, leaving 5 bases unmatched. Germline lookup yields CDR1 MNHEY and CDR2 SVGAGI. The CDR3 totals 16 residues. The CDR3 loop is CASSYSRQGAVYEQYF. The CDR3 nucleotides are TGTGCCAGCAGTTACTCGAGACAGGGGGCGGTCTACGAGCAGTACTTC.

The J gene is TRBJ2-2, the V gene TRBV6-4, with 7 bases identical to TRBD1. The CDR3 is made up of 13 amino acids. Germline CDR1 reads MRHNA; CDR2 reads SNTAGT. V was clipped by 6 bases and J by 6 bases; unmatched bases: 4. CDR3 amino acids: CASRSTGAGELFF. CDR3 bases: TGTGCCAGCAGGAGTACAGGGGCCGGGGAGCTGTTTTTT.

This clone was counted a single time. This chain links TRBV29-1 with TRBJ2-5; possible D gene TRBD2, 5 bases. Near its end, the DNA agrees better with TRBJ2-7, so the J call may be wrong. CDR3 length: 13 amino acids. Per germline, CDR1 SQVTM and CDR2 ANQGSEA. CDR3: CSVSEGPGFEQYF. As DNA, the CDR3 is TGCAGCGTGTCCGAGGGCCCCGGTTTCGAGCAGTACTTC.

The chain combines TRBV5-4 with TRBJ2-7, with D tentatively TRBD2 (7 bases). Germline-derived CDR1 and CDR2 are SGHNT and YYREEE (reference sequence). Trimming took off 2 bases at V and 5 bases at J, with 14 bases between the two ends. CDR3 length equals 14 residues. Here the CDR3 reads CASSFEWGGDEQYF. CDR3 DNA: TGTGCCAGCAGCTTTGAGTGGGGGGGCGACGAGCAGTACTTC.

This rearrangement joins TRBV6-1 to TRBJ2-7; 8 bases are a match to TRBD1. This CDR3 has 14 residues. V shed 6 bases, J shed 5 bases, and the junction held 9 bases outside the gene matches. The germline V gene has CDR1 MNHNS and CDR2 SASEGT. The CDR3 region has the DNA TGTGCCAGCAGCGATGACAGGGGTCGCGACGAGCAGTACTTC. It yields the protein CASSDDRGRDEQYF.

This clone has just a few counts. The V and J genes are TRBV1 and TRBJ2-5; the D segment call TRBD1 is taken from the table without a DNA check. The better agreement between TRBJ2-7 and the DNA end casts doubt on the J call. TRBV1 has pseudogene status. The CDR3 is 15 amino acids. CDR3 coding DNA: TGCACCAGCAGCCAACCGACAGGAGGTTTCCACGAGCAGTACTTC. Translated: CTSSQPTGGFHEQYF.

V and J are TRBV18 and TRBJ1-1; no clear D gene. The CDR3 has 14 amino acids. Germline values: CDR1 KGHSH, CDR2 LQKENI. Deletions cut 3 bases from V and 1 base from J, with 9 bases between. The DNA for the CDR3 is TGTGCCAGCTCACCCGCATTGAGGAACACTGAAGCTTTCTTT. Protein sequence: CASSPALRNTEAFF.

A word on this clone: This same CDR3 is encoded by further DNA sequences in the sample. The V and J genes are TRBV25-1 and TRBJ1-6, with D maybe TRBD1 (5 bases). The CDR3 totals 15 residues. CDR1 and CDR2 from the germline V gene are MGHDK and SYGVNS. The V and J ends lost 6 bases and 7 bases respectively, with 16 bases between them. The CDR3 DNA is TGTGCCAGCAGAGGGGAGGGACTGCAAAATTCACCCCTCCACTTT. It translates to CASRGEGLQNSPLHF.

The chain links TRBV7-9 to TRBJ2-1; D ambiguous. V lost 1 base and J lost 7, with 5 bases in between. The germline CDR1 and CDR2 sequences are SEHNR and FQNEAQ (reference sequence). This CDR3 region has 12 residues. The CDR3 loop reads CASSLVENEQFF. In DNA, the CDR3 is TGTGCCAGCAGCTTAGTGGAGAATGAGCAGTTCTTC.

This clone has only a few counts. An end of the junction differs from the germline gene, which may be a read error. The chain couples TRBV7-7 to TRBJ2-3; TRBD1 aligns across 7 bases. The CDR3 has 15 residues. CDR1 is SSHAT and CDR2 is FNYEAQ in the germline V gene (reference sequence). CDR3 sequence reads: CASSLGTANTDTQYF. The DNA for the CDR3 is TGTGCTAGCAGCCTCGGGACAGCTAACACAGATACGCAGTATTTT.

CDR3 region: CATSRGRVYEQYF. The CDR3 coding sequence is TGTGCCACCAGCAGGGGCAGAGTCTACGAGCAGTACTTC. This rearrangement joins TRBV15 to TRBJ2-7; D call uncertain. The germline V gene encodes CDR1 LNHNV and CDR2 YYDKDF (reference sequence). The V gene lost 3 bases and the J gene lost 3 bases, with 9 bases spanning the gap. This CDR3 contains 13 residues.

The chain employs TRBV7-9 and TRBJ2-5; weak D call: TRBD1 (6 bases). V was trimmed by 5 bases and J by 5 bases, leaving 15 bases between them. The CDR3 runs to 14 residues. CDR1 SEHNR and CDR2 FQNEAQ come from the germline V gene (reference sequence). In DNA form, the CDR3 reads TGTGCCAGCAGCGAACAAGGGGGTGGCGAGACCCAGTACTTC. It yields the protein CASSEQGGGETQYF.